This TCR beta chain was observed in a study of blood T cell repertoires in COVID-19. Study overall: The origin of the acute and convalescent COVID-19 samples was the United States, Italy and Spain. From T cells, B-cell-depleted T cells, or PBMCs came the material, which was cDNA or gDNA.

Authors' data handling: Reference gene primer amplification in the assay estimated nucleated cell counts. TCRdb's copy holds only in-frame clones and misses some; the assay was immunoSEQ multiplex PCR. V, J and clone size reflect that table, while D and trimming were determined from the DNA. The table lists 94,000 or so clones, 88% of them singletons. In germline, CDR1 is SGDLS, CDR2 YYNGEE. This CDR3 region has 14 residues. V was cut by 0 bases and J by 1 base, with 8 bases left in between. The chain joins TRBV9 to TRBJ2-7, with D perhaps TRBD1 (5 bases). The receptor was derived from a woman in her 70s with acute or convalescent COVID-19. Sequenced: peripheral blood. The CDR3, as DNA: TGTGCCAGCAGCGTAGACCAGGGTTCCTACGAGCAGTACTTC. It specifies CASSVDQGSYEQYF.